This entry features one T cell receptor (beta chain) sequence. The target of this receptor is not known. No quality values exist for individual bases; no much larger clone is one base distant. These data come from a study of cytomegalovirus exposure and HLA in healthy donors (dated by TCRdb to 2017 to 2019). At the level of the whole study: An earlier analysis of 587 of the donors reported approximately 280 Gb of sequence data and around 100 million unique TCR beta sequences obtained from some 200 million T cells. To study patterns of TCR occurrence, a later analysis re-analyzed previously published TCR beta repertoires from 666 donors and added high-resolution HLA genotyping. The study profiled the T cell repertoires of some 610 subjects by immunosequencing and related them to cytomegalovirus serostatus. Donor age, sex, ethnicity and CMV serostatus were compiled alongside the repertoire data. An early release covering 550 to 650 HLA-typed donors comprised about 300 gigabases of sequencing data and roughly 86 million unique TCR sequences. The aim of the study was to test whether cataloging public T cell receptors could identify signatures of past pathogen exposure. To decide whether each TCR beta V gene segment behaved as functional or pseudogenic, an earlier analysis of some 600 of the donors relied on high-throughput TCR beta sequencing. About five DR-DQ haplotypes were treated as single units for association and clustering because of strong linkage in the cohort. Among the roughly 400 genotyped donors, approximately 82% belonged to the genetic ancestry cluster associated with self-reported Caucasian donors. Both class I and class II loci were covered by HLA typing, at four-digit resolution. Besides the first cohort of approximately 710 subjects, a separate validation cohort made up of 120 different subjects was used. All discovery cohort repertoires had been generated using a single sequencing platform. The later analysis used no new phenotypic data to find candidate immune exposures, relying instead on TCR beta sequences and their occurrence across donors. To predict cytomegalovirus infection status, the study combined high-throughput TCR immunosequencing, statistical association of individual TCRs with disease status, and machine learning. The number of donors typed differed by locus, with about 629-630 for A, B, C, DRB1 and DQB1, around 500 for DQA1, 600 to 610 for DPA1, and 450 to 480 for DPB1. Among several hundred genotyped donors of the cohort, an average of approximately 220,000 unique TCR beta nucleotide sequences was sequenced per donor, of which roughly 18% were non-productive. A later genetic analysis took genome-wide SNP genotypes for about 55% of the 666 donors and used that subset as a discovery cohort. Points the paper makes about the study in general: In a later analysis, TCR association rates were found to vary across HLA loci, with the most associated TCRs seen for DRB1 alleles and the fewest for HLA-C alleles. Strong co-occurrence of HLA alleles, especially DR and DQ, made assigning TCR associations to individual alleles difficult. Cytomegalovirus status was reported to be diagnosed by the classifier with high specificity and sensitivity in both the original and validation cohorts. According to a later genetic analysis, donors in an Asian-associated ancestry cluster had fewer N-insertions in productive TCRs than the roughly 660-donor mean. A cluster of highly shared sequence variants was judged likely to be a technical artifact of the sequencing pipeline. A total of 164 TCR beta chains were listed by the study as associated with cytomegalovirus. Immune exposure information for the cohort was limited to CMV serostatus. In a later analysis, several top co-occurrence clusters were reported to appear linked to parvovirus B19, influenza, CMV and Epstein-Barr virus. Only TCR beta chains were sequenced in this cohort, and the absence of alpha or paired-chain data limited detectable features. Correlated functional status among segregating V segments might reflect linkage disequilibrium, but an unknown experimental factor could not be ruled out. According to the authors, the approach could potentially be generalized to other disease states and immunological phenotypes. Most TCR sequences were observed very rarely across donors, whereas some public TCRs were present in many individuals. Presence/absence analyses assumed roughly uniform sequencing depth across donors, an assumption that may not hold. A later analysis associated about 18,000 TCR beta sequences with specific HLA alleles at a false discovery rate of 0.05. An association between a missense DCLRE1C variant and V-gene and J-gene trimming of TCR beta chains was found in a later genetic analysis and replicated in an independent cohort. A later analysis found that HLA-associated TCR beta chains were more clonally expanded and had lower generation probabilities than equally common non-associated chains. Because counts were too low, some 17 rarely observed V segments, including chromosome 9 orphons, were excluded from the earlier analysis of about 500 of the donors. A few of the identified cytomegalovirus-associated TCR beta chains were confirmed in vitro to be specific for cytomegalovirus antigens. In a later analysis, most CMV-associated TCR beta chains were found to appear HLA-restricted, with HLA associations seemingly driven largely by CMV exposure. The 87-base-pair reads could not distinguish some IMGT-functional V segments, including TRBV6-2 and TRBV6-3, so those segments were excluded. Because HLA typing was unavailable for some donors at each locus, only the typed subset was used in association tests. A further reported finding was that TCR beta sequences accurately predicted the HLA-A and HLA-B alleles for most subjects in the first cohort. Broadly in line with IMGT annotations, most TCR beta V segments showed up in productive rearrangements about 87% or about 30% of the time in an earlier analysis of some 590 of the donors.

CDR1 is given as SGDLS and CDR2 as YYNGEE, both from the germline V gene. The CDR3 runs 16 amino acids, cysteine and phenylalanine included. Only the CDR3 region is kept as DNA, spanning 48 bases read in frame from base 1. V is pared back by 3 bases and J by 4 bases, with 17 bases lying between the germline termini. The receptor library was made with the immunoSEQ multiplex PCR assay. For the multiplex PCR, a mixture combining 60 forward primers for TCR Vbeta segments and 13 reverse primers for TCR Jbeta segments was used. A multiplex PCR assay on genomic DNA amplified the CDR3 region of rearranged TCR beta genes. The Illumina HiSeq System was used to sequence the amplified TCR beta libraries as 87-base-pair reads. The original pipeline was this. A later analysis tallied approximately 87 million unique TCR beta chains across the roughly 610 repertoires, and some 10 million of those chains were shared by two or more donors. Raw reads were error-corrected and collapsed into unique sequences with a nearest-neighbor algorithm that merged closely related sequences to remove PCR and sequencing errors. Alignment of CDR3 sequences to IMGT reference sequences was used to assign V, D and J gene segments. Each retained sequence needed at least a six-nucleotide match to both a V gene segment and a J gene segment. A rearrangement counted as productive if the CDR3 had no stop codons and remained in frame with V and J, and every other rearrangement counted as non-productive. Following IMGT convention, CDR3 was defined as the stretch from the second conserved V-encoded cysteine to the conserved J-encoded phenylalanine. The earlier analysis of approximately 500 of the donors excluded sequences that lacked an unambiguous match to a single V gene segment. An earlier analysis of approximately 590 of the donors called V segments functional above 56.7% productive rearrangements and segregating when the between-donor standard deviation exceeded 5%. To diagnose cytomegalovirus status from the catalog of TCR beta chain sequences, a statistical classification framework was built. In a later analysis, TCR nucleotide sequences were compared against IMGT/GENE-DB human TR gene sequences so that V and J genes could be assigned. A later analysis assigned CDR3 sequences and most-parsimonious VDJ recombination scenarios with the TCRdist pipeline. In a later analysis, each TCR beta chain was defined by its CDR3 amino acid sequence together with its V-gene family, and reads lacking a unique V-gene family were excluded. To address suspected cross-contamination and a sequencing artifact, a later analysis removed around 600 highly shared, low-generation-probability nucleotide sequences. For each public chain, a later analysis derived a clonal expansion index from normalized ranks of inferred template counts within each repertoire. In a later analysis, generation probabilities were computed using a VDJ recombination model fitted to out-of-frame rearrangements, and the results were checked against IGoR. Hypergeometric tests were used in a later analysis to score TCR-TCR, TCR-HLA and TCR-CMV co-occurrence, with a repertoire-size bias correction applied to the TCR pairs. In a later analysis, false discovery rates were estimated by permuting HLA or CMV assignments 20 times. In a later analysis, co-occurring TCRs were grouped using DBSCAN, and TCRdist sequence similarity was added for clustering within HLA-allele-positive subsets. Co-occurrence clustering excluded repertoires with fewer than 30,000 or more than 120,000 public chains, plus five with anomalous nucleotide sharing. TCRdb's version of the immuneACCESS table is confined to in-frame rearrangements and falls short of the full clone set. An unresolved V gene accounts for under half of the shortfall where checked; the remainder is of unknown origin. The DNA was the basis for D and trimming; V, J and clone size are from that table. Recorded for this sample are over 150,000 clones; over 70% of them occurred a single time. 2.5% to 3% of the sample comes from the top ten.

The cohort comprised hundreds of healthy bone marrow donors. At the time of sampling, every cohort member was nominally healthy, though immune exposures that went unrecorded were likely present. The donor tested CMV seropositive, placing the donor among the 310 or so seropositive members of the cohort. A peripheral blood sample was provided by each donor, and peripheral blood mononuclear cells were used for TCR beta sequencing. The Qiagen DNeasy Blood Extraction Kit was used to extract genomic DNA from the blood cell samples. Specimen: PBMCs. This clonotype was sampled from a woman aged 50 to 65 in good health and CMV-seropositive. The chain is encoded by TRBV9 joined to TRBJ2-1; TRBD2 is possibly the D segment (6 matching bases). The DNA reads TGTGCCAGCAGCGCCCTCGGAGGGGCTATATACAATGAGCAGTTCTTC. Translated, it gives CASSALGGAIYNEQFF. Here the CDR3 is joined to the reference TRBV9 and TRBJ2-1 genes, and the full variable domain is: DSGVTQTPKHLITATGQRVTLRCSPRSGDLSVYWYQQSLDQGLQFLIQYYNGEERAKGNILERFSAQQFPDLHSELNLSSLELGDSALYFCASSALGGAIYNEQFFGPGTRLTVL.